This T cell receptor (beta chain) is from a study of blood T cell repertoires in COVID-19. Study-level information: Material from acute and convalescent COVID-19 was sourced from the United States, Italy and Spain. PBMCs, B-cell-depleted T cells, or T cells provided the cDNA or gDNA that made up the material.

In the source study's methods: Scientists estimated how many nucleated cells there were by amplifying reference gene primers. The assay was immunoSEQ multiplex PCR, and TCRdb's table has in-frame clones only and misses some. Clone size and V and J calls were adopted from that table, with D and trimming inferred from the DNA. The sample lists about 250,000 clones; around four fifths were seen once. V lost 1 base and J lost 5; bases outside the gene matches: 8. This CDR3 is 15 amino acids long. Germline assignment: CDR1 LNHNV and CDR2 YYDKDF (reference sequence). The sequence came from a man older than 75 with acute or convalescent COVID-19. Sequencing input: peripheral blood. The chain recombines TRBV15 with TRBJ2-7; 7 positions match TRBD1. CDR3 bases: TGTGCCACCAGCAGAGGGGGCAGGGGGATGGACGAGCAGTACTTC. It specifies CATSRGGRGMDEQYF.